This T cell receptor beta chain was sequenced during a study of OX40 agonist ivuxolimab in advanced cancers. Background on the study: Patients were 82.7% male with ages roughly 20 to 85, mean about 60.

The repertoire was sequenced with immunoSEQ multiplex PCR; TCRdb's copy has only in-frame clones and lacks some. The sample lists tens of thousands of clones; 87% were seen once. The V segment lost 3 bases and the J segment 6 bases; nucleotides outside the gene matches: 1. The germline gives CDR1 SQVTM, CDR2 ANQGSEA. The CDR3 covers 11 residues. The V and J genes are TRBV29-1 and TRBJ1-2; 7 nucleotides match TRBD1. This receptor was taken from an adult with an advanced solid tumor such as melanoma, head and neck, liver or kidney cancer. Sequencing was performed on CD4+ or CD8+ T cells sorted from blood, taken in a trial of the OX40 agonist ivuxolimab. This CDR3 is CSVETGHGYTF. CDR3 coding DNA: TGCAGCGTTGAGACAGGGCATGGCTACACCTTC. The full variable domain, rest sourced from reference TRBV29-1 and TRBJ1-2, is SAVISQKPSRDICQRGTSLTIQCQVDSQVTMMFWYRQQPGQSLTLIATANQGSEATYESGFVIDKFPISRPNLTFSTLTVSNMSPEDSSIYLCSVETGHGYTFGSGTRLTVV.